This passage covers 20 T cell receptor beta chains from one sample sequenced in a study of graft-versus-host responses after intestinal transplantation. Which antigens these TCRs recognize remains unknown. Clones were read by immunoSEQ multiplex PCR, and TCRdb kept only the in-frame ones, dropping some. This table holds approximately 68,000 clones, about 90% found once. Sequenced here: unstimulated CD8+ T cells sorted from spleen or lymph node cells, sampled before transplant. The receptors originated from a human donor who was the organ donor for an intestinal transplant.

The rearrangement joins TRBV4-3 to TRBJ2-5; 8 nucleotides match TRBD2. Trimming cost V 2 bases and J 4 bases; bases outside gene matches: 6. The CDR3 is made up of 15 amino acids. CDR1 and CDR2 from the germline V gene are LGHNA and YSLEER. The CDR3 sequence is CASSQTGGGLETQYF. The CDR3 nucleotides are TGCGCCAGCAGCCAAACAGGCGGGGGGTTAGAGACCCAGTACTTC.

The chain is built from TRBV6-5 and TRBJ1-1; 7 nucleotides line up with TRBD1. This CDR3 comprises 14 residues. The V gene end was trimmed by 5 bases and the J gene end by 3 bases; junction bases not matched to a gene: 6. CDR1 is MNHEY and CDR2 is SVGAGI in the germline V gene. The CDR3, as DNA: TGTGCCAGCAGTCAGGGGACAGATTACACTGAAGCTTTCTTT. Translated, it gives CASSQGTDYTEAFF.

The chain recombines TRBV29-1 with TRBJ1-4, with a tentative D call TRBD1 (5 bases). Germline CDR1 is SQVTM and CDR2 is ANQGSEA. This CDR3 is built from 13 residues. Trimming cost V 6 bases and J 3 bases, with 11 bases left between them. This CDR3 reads CSVSRVPNEKLFF. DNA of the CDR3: TGCAGCGTGAGCAGGGTACCTAATGAAAAACTGTTTTTT.

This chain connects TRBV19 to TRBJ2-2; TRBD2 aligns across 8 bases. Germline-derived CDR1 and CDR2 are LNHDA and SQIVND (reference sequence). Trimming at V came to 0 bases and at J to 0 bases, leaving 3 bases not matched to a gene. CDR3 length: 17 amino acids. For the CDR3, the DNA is TGTGCCAGTAGTATAGATCTACTAGCGGCGAACACCGGGGAGCTGTTTTTT. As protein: CASSIDLLAANTGELFF.

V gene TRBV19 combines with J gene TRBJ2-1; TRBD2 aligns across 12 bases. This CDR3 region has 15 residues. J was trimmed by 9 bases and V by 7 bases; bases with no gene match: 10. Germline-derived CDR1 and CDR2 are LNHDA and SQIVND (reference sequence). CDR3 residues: CASIASGGAVPEQFF. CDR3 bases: TGTGCCAGTATTGCTAGCGGGGGGGCCGTGCCTGAGCAGTTCTTC.

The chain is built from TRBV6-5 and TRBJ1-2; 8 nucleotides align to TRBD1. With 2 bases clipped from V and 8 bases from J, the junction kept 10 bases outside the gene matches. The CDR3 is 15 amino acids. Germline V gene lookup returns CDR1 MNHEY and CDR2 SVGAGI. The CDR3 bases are TGTGCCAGCAGTTACAAAAAGCAGGGACAGGCGGGCTACACCTTC. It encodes CASSYKKQGQAGYTF.

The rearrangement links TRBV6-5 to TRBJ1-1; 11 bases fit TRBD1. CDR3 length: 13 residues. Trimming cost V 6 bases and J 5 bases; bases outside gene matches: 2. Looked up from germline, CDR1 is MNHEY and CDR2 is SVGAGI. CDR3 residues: CASSRDRGTEAFF. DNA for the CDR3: TGTGCCAGCAGCCGGGACAGGGGGACTGAAGCTTTCTTT.

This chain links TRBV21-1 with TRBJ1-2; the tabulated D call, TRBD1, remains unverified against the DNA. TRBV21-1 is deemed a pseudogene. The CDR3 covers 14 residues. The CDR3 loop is CAFLRGRDSYGYTF. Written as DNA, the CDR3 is TGTGCCTTCCTAAGGGGGAGAGACTCCTATGGCTACACCTTC.

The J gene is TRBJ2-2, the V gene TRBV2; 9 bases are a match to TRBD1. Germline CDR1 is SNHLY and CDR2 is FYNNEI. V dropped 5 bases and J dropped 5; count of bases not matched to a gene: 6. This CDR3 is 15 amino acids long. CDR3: CASSSTGTGTGELFF. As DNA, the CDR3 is TGTGCCAGCAGTTCAACCGGGACAGGGACCGGGGAGCTGTTTTTT. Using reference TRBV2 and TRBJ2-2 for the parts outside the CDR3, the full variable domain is EPEVTQTPSHQVTQMGQEVILRCVPISNHLYFYWYRQILGQKVEFLVSFYNNEISEKSEIFDDQFSVERPDGSNFTLKIRSTKLEDSAMYFCASSSTGTGTGELFFGEGSRLTVL.

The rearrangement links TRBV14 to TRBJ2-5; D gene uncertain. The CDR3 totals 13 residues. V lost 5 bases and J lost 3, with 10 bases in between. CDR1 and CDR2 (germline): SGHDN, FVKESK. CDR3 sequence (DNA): TGTGCCAGCAGCGTACAGAACAAAGAGACCCAGTACTTC. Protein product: CASSVQNKETQYF.

CDR3 coding DNA: TGTGCCAGCAGTGAGGACACGAGCTCTGGAAACACCATATATTTT. Its protein is CASSEDTSSGNTIYF. The J gene is TRBJ1-3, the V gene TRBV2; D is possibly TRBD1 (5 bases). The V end lost 3 bases, the J end lost 0 bases, and 9 bases lay between the germline ends. This CDR3 has 15 amino acids. CDR1 SNHLY and CDR2 FYNNEI come from the germline V gene.

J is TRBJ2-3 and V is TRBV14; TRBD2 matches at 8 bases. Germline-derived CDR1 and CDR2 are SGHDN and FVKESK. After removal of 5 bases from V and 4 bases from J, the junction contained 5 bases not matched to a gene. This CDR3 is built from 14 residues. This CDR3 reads CASSFTGGADTQYF. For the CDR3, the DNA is TGTGCCAGCAGCTTTACGGGGGGGGCAGATACGCAGTATTTT.

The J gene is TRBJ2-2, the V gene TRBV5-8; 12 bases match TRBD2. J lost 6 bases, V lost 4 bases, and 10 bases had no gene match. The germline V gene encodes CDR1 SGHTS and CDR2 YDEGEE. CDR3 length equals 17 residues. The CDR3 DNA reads TGTGCCAGCAGCGAGACTAGCGGGGGACCTCCCGCCGGGGAGCTGTTTTTT. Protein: CASSETSGGPPAGELFF.

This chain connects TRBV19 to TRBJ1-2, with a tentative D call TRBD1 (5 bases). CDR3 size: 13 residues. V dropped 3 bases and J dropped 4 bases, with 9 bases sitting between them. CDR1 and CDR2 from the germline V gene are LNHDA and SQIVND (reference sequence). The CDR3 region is CASSMGDSYGYTF. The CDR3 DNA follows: TGTGCCAGTAGTATGGGGGACTCCTATGGCTACACCTTC.

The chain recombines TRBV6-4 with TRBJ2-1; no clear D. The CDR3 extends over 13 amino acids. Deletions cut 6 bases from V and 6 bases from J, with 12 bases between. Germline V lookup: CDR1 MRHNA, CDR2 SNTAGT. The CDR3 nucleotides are TGTGCCAGCAGCCTAGATGAGGTCAATGAGCAGTTCTTC. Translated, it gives CASSLDEVNEQFF.

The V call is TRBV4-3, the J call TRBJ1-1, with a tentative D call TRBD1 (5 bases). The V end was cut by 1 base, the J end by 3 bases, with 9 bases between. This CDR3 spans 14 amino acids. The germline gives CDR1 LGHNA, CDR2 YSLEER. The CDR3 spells CASSQAGDYTEAFF. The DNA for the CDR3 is TGCGCCAGCAGCCAAGCGGGGGATTACACTGAAGCTTTCTTT.

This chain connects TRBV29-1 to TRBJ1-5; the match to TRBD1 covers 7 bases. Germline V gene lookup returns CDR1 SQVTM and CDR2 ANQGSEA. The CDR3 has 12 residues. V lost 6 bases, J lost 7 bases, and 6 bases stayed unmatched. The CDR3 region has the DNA TGCAGCGTGAAAACAGGGGACCAGCCCCAGCATTTT. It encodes CSVKTGDQPQHF.

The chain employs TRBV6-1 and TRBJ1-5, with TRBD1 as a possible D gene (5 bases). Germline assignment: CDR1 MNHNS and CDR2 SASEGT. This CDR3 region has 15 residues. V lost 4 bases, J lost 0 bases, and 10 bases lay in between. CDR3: CASSGQPNSNQPQHF. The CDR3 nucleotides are TGTGCCAGCAGTGGACAGCCTAATAGCAATCAGCCCCAGCATTTT.

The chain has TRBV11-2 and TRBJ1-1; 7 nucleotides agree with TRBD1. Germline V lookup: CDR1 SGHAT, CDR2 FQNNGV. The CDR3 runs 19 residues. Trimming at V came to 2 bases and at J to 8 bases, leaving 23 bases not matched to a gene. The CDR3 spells CASSLTFRQGYPECCEAFF. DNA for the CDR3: TGTGCCAGCAGCTTAACCTTTAGACAGGGCTACCCTGAGTGCTGCGAAGCTTTCTTT. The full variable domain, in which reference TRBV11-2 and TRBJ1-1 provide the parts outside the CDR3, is EAGVAQSPRYKIIEKRQSVAFWCNPISGHATLYWYQQILGQGPKLLIQFQNNGVVDDSQLPKDRFSAERLKGVDSTLKIQPAKLEDSAVYLCASSLTFRQGYPECCEAFFGQGTRLTVV.

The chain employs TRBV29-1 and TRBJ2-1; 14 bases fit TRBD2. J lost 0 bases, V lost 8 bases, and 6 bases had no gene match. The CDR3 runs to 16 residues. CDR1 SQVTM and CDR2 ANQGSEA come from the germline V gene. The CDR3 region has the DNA TGCAGCACTGGGACTAGCGGGGGTAGCTCCTACAATGAGCAGTTCTTC. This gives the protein CSTGTSGGSSYNEQFF.